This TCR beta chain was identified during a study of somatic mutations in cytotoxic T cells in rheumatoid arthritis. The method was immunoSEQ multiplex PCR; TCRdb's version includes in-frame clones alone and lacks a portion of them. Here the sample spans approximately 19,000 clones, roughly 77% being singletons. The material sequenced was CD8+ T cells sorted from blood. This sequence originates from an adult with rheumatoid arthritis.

CDR3 protein: CASSDSAGRGDNEQFF. The CDR3 bases are TGTGCCAGCAGTGACTCTGCGGGGCGGGGGGACAATGAGCAGTTCTTC. The rearrangement links TRBV6-4 to TRBJ2-1, with TRBD2 matching 8 bases. Per the germline V gene, CDR1 is MRHNA and CDR2 is SNTAGT. The CDR3 totals 16 residues. V lost 0 bases and J lost 5; bases outside the gene matches: 6.